One and the same sample provided the 10 T cell receptor beta chains below, sequenced in a study of regulatory T cells in long-lasting Graves disease. Time point of the sample: newly diagnosed GD, antithyroid drugs for less than 3 months. Preparation of the TCR library used RNA extracted from PBMCs. Arm-PCR of CDR3 regions and iRepertoire HTBI primers were used to build TCR beta libraries. Via MiXCR, TCRdb re-called the multiplex PCR reads, giving one row per CDR3 protein. The sample has about 540,000 distinct CDR3 sequences; roughly 14% are singletons. Another study also made use of these data, one on T cells in Graves' hyperthyroidism and ophthalmopathy.

The sequencing used peripheral blood mononuclear cells (PBMCs), collected at new diagnosis, from a patient treated with antithyroid drugs. These receptors all stem from a man aged 25 to 45 with Graves disease.

In its sample, this clonotype was seen many times. This sequence joins TRBV11-2 and TRBJ2-4; 10 bases map to TRBD2. Germline values: CDR1 SGHAT, CDR2 FQNNGV. This CDR3 spans 18 amino acids. V dropped 4 bases and J dropped 0; count of bases not matched to a gene: 9. The CDR3 DNA reads TGTGCCAGCAGCTACCCGGCTAGCGGGAGCCTAGCCAAAAACATTCAGTACTTC. Protein sequence: CASSYPASGSLAKNIQYF.

This clonotype has at least ten counts. The chain is built from TRBV27 and TRBJ2-5, with 12 nucleotides matching TRBD2. V trimming: 5 bases; J trimming: 5 bases; junction bases outside the gene matches: 9. The germline CDR1 and CDR2 sequences are MNHEY and SMNVEV (reference sequence). The CDR3 has 16 residues. The CDR3 nucleotides read TGTGCCAGCAGTGGGGGAGGACTAGCGGGATGGGAGACCCAGTACTTC. The encoded protein is CASSGGGLAGWETQYF.

This clonotype was detected a few times. This sequence joins TRBV7-9 and TRBJ2-2; a weak D match, TRBD1 (6 bases). The ends were cut back, 6 bases at V and 2 bases at J, with 16 bases in the middle. There are 16 residues in the CDR3. Germline V gene lookup returns CDR1 SEHNR and CDR2 FQNEAQ (reference sequence). DNA of the CDR3: TGTGCCAGCAGACCTCCGGCAGGGGATAACACCGGGGAGCTGTTTTTT. Its protein is CASRPPAGDNTGELFF.

This clonotype has a handful of counts. The chain joins TRBV6-1 to TRBJ2-7; 7 positions match TRBD1. This CDR3 spans 18 amino acids. CDR1 and CDR2 (germline): MNHNS, SASEGT. J gave up 1 base and V 9 bases, and 21 bases lay outside the gene matches. The CDR3: CASPPRDSRDGMSYEQYF. CDR3 coding DNA: TGTGCCAGTCCCCCCCGGGACAGTCGGGATGGCATGTCCTACGAGCAGTACTTC.

Details on this clonotype: Given a much more abundant clone one base away, this may be a read error. The chain links TRBV29-1 to TRBJ2-1; the match to TRBD2 covers 13 bases. The CDR3 has 14 amino acids. Per germline, CDR1 SQVTM and CDR2 ANQGSEA. In nucleotides, the CDR3 is TGCAGCGTTGAAGGACTAGCGGGAGGTATTGAGCAGTTGTTC. Translated: CSVEGLAGGIEQLF.

There are many counts of this clonotype. The chain has TRBV28 and TRBJ1-2, with 7 bases that match TRBD1. Looked up from germline, CDR1 is MDHEN and CDR2 is SYDVKM. Trimming at V came to 1 base and at J to 8 bases, leaving 7 bases not matched to a gene. The CDR3 length is 14 residues. The CDR3 DNA reads TGTGCCAGCAGTTTATACGAGGGGGCGGAAGGCTACACCTTC. Protein: CASSLYEGAEGYTF.

This chain joins TRBV20-1 and TRBJ2-7; 11 bases agree with TRBD2. This CDR3 region has 12 residues. Germline trimming cut 1 base from V and 7 bases from J; bases unmatched to any gene: 0. Germline V gene data show CDR1 as DFQATT and CDR2 as SNEGSKA (reference sequence). The CDR3 DNA follows: TGCAGTGCTAGAGGGACTAGCGGGGAGCAGTACTTC. Protein sequence: CSARGTSGEQYF.

Concerning this clonotype itself: A clone one base away is much larger, so this may be a read error. The CDR3 bases are TGTGCCAACAGCTCCCCGGAGGGCCCCCACGAGCAGTACTTC. Encoded protein: CANSSPEGPHEQYF. The genes are TRBV7-9 and TRBJ2-7; D might be TRBD2 (6 bases). Germline values: CDR1 SEHNR, CDR2 FQNEAQ (reference sequence). The CDR3 is 14 residues long.

The V gene is TRBV27, the J gene TRBJ2-5, with a tentative D call TRBD2 (6 bases). The CDR3 loop spans 15 amino acids. Germline lookup yields CDR1 MNHEY and CDR2 SMNVEV (reference sequence). V lost 5 bases, J lost 5 bases, and 18 bases lay in between. Here the CDR3 DNA reads TGTGCCAGCAGTCCTGGGACTTCGATTTGGGAGACCCAGTACTTC. It yields the protein CASSPGTSIWETQYF.

This clonotype was observed a few times. The chain recombines TRBV9 with TRBJ2-7; 11 bases fit TRBD2. The CDR3 runs to 15 residues. Per the germline V gene, CDR1 is SGDLS and CDR2 is YYNGEE. V was pared by 4 bases and J by 3 bases, with 6 bases of the junction left unmatched. CDR3 coding DNA: TGTGCCAGCAGCCCGGGACTAGCGGTACTCTACGAGCAGTACTTC. Translation: CASSPGLAVLYEQYF.